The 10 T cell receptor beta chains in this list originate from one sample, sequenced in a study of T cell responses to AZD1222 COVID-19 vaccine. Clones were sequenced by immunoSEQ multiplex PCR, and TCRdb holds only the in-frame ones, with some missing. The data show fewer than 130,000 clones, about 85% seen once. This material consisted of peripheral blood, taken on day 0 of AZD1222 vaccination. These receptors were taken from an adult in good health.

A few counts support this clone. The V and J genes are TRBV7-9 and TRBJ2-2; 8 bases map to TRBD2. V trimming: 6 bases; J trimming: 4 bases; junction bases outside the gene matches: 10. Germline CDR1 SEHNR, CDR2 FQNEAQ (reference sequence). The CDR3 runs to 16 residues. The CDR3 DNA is TGTGCCAGCAGGGTACTAGCGGAAGGCGGCACCGGGGAGCTGTTTTTT. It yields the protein CASRVLAEGGTGELFF.

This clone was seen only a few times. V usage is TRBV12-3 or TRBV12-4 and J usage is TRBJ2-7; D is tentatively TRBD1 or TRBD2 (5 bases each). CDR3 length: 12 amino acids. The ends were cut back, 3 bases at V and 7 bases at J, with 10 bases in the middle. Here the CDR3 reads CASSLGVWEQYF. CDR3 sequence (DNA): TGTGCCAGCAGTTTGGGGGTATGGGAGCAGTACTTC.

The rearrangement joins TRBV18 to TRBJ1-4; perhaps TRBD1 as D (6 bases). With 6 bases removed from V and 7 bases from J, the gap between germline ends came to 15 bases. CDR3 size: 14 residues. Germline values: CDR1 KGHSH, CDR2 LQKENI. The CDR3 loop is CASSHDRHGEKLFF. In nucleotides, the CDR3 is TGTGCCAGCTCTCACGACAGGCACGGTGAAAAACTGTTTTTT.

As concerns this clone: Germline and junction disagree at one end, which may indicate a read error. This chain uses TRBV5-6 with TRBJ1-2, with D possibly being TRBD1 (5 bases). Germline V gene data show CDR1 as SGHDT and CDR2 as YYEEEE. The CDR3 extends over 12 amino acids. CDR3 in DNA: TGTGCCAGCAGCTGGGGGGACCGGCAGTCCCCCTTC. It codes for CASSWGDRQSPF.

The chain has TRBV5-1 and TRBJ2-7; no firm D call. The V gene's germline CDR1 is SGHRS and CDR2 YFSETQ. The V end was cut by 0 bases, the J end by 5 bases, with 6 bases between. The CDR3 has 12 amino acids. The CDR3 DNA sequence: TGCGCCAGCAGCTTGGTTGGGAACGAGCAGTACTTC. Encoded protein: CASSLVGNEQYF.

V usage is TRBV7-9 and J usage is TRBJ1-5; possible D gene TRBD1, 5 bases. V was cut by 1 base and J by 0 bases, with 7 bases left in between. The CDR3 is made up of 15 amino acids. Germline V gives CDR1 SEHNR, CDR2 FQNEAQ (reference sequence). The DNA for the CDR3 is TGTGCCAGCAGCTTAGGGGGGTATAGCAATCAGCCCCAGCATTTT. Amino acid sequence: CASSLGGYSNQPQHF.

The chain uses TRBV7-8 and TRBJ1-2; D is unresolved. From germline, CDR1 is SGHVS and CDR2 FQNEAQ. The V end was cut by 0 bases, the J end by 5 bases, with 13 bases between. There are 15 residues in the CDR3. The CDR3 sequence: CASSLAREGKYGYTF. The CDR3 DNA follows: TGTGCCAGCAGCTTAGCGCGGGAGGGCAAGTATGGCTACACCTTC.

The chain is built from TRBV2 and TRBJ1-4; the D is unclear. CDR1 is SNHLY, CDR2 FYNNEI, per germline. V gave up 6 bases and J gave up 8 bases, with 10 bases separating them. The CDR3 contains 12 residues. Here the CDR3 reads CASRSFPEKLFF. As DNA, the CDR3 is TGTGCCAGCAGATCGTTCCCGGAAAAACTGTTTTTT. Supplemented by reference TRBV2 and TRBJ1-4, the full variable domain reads EPEVTQTPSHQVTQMGQEVILRCVPISNHLYFYWYRQILGQKVEFLVSFYNNEISEKSEIFDDQFSVERPDGSNFTLKIRSTKLEDSAMYFCASRSFPEKLFFGSGTQLSVL.

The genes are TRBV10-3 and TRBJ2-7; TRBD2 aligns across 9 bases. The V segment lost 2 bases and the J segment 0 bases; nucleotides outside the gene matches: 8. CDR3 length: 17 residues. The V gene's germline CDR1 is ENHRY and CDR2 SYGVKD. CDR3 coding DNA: TGTGCCATCAGTGAGGCACTAGCGGGCGCGAACTCCTACGAGCAGTACTTC. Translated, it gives CAISEALAGANSYEQYF.

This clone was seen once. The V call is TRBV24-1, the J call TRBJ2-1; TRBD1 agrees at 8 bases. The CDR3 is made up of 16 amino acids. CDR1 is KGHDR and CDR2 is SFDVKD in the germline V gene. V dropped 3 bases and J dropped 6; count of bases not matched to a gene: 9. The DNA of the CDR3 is TGTGCCACCAGTGATATGAGGACAGGGATCGGCAATGAGCAGTTCTTC. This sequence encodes CATSDMRTGIGNEQFF.